This T cell receptor beta chain was captured by sequencing in a study of T cell responses to AZD1222 COVID-19 vaccine. Second doses were pooled across both intervals (about 4 or about 12 weeks). Concerning this clone: Antigen specificity is unknown.

Produced via immunoSEQ multiplex PCR; TCRdb's table is partial and in-frame only. This sample has 100,000 to 150,000 clones, with roughly 86% found just once. Study observations and caveats: The span of vaccine-associated CD4 TCRs extended across spike, with dominance at 160-218 and 743-854. Just six people given AZD1222 tested seropositive at baseline. Among spike-specific TCRs, nearly half reportedly target unmutated variant regions.

Germline V gene sequence: CDR1 LNHDA, CDR2 SQIVND (reference sequence). The CDR3 spans 15 residues. V lost 8 bases and J lost 1; bases outside the gene matches: 10. The sample consisted of peripheral blood, taken 28 days after the second AZD1222 dose. The chain joins TRBV19 to TRBJ1-1, with TRBD1 matching over 7 bases. This TCR was sampled from an adult who received the AZD1222 COVID-19 vaccine. CDR3 DNA: TGTGCCAGTCGGCACCGCGACAGGGAGAACACTGAAGCTTTCTTT. This codes for CASRHRDRENTEAFF.